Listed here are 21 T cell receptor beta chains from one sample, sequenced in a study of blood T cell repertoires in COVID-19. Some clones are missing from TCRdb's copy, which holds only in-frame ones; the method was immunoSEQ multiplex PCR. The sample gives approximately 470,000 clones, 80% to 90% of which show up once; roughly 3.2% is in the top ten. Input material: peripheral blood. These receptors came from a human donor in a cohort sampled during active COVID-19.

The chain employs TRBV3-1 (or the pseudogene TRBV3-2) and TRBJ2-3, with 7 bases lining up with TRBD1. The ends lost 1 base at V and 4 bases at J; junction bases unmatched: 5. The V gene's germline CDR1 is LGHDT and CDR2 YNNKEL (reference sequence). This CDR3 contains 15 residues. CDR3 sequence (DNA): TGTGCCAGCAGCCAAGGGGACAGAAACTCAGATACGCAGTATTTT. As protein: CASSQGDRNSDTQYF.

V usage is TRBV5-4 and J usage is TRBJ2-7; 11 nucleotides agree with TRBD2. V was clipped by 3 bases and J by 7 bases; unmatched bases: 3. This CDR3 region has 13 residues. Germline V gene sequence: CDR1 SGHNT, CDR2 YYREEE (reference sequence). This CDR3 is CASSSGLAVEQYF. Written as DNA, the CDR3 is TGTGCCAGCAGCTCGGGACTAGCGGTAGAGCAGTACTTC.

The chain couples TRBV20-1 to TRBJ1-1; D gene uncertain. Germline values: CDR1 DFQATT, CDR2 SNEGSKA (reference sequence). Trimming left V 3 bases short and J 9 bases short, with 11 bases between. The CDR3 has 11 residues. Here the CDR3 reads CSASASRKAFF. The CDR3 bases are TGCAGTGCTAGTGCCTCTAGGAAAGCTTTCTTT.

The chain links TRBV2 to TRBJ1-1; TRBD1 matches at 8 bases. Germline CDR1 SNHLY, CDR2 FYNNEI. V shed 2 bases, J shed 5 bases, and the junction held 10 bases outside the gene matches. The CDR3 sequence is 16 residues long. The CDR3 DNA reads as TGTGCCAGCAGTGAAAGGGGGGGACAGGCGTGGACTGAAGCTTTCTTT. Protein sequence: CASSERGGQAWTEAFF.

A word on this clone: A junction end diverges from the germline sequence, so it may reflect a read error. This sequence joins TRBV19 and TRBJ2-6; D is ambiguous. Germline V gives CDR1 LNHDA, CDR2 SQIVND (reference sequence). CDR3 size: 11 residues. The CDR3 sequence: CASSISNGLTF. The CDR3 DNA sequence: TGTGCCAGTAGTATATCAAACGGCCTGACTTTC.

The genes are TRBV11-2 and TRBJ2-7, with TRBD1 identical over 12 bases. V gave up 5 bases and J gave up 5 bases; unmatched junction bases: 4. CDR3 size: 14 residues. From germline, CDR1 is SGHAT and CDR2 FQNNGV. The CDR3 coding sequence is TGTGCCAGCAGCGCGGGACAGGGGGCGAACGAGCAGTACTTC. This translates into CASSAGQGANEQYF.

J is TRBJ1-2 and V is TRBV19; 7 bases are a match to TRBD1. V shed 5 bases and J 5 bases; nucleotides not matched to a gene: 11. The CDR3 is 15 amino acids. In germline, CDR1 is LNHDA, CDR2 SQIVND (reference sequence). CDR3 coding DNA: TGTGCCAGTAGTCCAGGGGACAGAATGTCGTATGGCTACACCTTC. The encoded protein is CASSPGDRMSYGYTF.

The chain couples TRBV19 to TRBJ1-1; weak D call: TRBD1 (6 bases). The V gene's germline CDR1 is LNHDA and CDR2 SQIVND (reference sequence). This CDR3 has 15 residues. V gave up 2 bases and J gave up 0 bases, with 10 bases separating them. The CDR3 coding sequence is TGTGCCAGTAGTATATCTCGGACAGTGAACACTGAAGCTTTCTTT. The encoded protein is CASSISRTVNTEAFF.

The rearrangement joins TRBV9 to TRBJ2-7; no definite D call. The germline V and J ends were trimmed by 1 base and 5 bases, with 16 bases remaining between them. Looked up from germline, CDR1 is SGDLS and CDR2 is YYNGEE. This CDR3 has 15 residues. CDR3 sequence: CASSVSFGPADEQYF. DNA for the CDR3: TGTGCCAGCAGCGTAAGTTTTGGCCCCGCCGACGAGCAGTACTTC.

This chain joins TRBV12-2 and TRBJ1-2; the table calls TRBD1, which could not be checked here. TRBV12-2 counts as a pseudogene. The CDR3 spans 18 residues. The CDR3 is CASRATNFTGAINYGYTF. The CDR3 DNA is TGTGCAAGTCGCGCAACTAACTTTACAGGGGCAATTAACTATGGCTACACCTTC.

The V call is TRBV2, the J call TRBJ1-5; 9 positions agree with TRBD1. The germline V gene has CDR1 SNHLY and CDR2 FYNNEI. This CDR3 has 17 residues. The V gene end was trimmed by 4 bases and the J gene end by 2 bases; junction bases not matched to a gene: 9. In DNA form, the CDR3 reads TGTGCCAGCAGTGTGGACAGGGGTGCTGTAGGCAATCAGCCCCAGCATTTT. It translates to CASSVDRGAVGNQPQHF.

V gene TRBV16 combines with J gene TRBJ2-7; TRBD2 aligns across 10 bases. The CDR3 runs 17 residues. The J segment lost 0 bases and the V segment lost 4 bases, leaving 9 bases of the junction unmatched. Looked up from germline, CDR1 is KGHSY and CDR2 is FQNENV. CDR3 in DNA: TGTGCCAGCAGCCCTAACCCAACTAGCGGGACCTCCTACGAGCAGTACTTC. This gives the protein CASSPNPTSGTSYEQYF.

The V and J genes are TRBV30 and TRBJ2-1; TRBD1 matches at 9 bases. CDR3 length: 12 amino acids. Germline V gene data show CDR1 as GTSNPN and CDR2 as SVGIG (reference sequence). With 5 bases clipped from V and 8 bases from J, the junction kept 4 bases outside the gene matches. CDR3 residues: CAWATGGDEQFF. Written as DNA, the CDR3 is TGTGCCTGGGCGACAGGGGGGGATGAGCAGTTCTTC.

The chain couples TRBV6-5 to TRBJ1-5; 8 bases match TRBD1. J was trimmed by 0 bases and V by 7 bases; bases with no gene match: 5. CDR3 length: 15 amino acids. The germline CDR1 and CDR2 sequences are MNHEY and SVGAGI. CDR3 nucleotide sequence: TGTGCCAGCAAAACCGGGACAGGTAGCAATCAGCCCCAGCATTTT. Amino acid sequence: CASKTGTGSNQPQHF.

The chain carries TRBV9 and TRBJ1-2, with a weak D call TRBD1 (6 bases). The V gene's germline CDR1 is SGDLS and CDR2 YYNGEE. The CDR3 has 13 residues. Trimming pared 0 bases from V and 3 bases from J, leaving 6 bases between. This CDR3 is CASSVGTDYGYTF. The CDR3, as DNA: TGTGCCAGCAGCGTAGGGACAGACTATGGCTACACCTTC.

CDR3 in DNA: TGTGCCAGCAGCCAAGTTCAGGGAAACTATGGCTACACCTTC. It specifies CASSQVQGNYGYTF. J is TRBJ1-2 and V is TRBV3-1 (or the pseudogene TRBV3-2); D might be TRBD1 (5 bases). This CDR3 has 14 residues. Germline values: CDR1 LGHDT, CDR2 YNNKEL (reference sequence). The V gene lost 1 base and the J gene lost 2 bases, with 8 bases spanning the gap.

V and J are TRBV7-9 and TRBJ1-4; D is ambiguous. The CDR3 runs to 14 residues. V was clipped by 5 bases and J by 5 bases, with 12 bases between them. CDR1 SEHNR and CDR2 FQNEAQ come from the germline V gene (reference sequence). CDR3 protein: CASSPDGRNEKLFF. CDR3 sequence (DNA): TGTGCCAGCAGCCCGGACGGGAGGAATGAAAAACTGTTTTTT.

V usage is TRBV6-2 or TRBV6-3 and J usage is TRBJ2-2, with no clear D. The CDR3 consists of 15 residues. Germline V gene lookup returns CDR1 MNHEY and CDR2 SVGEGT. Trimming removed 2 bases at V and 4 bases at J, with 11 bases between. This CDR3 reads CASSYTRTGTGELFF. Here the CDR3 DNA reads TGTGCCAGCAGTTACACCCGAACGGGCACCGGGGAGCTGTTTTTT.

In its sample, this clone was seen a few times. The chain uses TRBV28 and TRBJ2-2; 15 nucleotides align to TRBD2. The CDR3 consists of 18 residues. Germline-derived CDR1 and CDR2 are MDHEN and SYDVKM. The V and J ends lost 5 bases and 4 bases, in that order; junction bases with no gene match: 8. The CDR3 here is CASSPGLAGGLATGELFF. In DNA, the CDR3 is TGTGCCAGCAGTCCTGGACTAGCGGGAGGGCTGGCCACCGGGGAGCTGTTTTTT.

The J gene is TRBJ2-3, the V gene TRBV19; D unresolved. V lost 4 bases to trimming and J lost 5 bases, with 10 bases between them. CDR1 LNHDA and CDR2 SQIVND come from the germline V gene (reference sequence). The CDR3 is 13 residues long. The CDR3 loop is CASSTGDKDTQYF. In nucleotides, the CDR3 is TGTGCCAGTAGTACCGGCGACAAAGATACGCAGTATTTT.

The CDR3 coding sequence is TGTGCCAGCTCACCTAAGCGACAGGACAATGAGCAGTTCTTC. Protein: CASSPKRQDNEQFF. This rearrangement joins TRBV18 to TRBJ2-1; possible D gene TRBD1, 6 bases. CDR3 length: 14 amino acids. The V end lost 3 bases, the J end lost 5 bases, and 11 bases lay between the germline ends. CDR1 KGHSH and CDR2 LQKENI come from the germline V gene.